This T cell receptor (beta chain) was sequenced in a study of CD8+ T cells in alopecia areata. This clone was seen a few times. The antigen is unknown. Whole-study findings and limits: Within the top 100, expanded CD8+ clones significantly decreased with tofacitinib, as did scalp clonality. Scalp sequencing captures resident alphabeta T cells of normal skin too.

As to treatment: oral pan-JAK inhibitor, 5-10 mg twice daily. Separation by sorting yielded CD4+ and CD8+ T cells from PBMCs. RNA was extracted and reverse transcribed into cDNA as the sequencing template. Sequenced by immunoSEQ multiplex PCR; TCRdb stores in-frame clones only, minus some. This table holds about 180,000 clones, about half found once. CDR1 and CDR2 from the germline V gene are SNHLY and FYNNEI. The CDR3 totals 14 residues. Trimming removed 3 bases at V and 3 bases at J, with 11 bases between. The material was CD8+ T cells sorted from blood, obtained around week 54, from a patient treated with tofacitinib. This clonotype originated in a human donor with alopecia areata. The rearrangement joins TRBV2 to TRBJ1-2; no firm D call. This CDR3 reads CASSDPGEDYGYTF. The CDR3 nucleotides read TGTGCCAGCAGTGACCCGGGAGAGGACTATGGCTACACCTTC.